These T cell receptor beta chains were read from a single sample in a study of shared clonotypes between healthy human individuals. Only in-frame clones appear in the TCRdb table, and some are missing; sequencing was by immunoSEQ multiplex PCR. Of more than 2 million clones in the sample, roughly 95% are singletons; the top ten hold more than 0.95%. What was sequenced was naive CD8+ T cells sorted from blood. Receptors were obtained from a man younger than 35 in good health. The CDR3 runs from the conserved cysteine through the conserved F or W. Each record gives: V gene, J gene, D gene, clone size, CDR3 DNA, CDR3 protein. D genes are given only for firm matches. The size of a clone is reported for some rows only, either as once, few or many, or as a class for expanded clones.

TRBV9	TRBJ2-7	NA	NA	TGTGCCAGCAGCGTAGATAAGGGGGGCTACGAGCAGTACTTC	CASSVDKGGYEQYF
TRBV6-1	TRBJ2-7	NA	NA	TGTGCCAGCAGTGATTTAGGGGGAGTTGGGTACGAGCAGTACTTC	CASSDLGGVGYEQYF
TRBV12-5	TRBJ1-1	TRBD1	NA	TGTGCTAGTGGTCGGGGACAGGGGGACACTGAAGCTTTCTTT	CASGRGQGDTEAFF
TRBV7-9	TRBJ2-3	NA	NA	TGTGCCAGCAGCCCCGCGGTTGGGGGAACAGATACGCAGTATTTT	CASSPAVGGTDTQYF
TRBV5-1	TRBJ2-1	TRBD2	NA	TGCGCCAGCAGCTCAGACCCGACTAGCGGTCCCTACAATGAGCAGTTCTTC	CASSSDPTSGPYNEQFF
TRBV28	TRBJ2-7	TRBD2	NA	TGTGCCAGCAGCCACCGGGACTATTCTGGCTACGAGCAGTACTTC	CASSHRDYSGYEQYF
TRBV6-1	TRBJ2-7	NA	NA	TGTGCCAGCAGTGAGAGGGACAAAGCCTACGAGCAGTACTTC	CASSERDKAYEQYF
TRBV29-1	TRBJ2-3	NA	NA	TGCAGCGTTGTAGGGACCTCTAGCACAGATACGCAGTATTTT	CSVVGTSSTDTQYF
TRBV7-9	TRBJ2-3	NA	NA	TGTGCCAGCAGCTACGGGCTGGATACGCAGTATTTT	CASSYGLDTQYF
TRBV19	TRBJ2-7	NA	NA	TGTGCCAGTAGTGGGGGGGCCCACGAGCAGTACTTC	CASSGGAHEQYF
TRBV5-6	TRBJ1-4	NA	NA	TGTGCCAGCAGCTTTTCCACTGCAACTAATGAAAAACTGTTTTTT	CASSFSTATNEKLFF
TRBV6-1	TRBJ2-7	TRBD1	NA	TGTGCCAGCAGTGAAGGTTATACAGGGGGCGACGAGCAGTACTTC	CASSEGYTGGDEQYF
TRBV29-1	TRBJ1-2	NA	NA	TGCAGCGTTCCGGACAGCAACTATGGCTACACCTTC	CSVPDSNYGYTF
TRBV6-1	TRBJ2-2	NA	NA	TGTGCCAGCAGGGACGAGGGACTTTACACCGGGGAGCTGTTTTTT	CASRDEGLYTGELFF
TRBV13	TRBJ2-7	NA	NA	TGTGCCAGCAGCCCGGGACTCAGCCCCTACGAGCAGTACTTC	CASSPGLSPYEQYF
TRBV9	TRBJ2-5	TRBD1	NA	TGTGCCAGCAGCCCGGACAGGGACCAAGAGACCCAGTACTTC	CASSPDRDQETQYF
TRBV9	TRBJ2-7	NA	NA	TGTGCCAGCAGCGTAGAAAGTCGAGACAGCGGAGACGAGCAGTACTTC	CASSVESRDSGDEQYF
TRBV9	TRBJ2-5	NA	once	TGTGCCAGCAGCGATAGCGTGGACCCAGAGACCCAGTACTTC	CASSDSVDPETQYF
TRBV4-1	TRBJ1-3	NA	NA	TGCGCCAGCAGCCAAGACAGGGGAACTGGAAACACCATATATTTT	CASSQDRGTGNTIYF
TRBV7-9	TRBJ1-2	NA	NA	TGTGCCAGCAGCTTAGACACCCGGGACCCTAACTATGGCTACACCTTC	CASSLDTRDPNYGYTF
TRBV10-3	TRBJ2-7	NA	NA	TGTGCCATCAGTGAGGCAGGGACCTCCTACGAGCAGTACTTC	CAISEAGTSYEQYF
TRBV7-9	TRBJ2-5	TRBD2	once	TGTGCCAGCAGCTTTTTAGCGGGAGGGCCGGAGACCCAGTACTTC	CASSFLAGGPETQYF
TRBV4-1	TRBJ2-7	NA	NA	TGCGCCAGCAGTTTGGCAGGATCCAACTACGAGCAGTACTTC	CASSLAGSNYEQYF
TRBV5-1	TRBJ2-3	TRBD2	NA	TGCGCCAGCAGCTTCGGGACTAGCGGCACAGATACGCAGTATTTT	CASSFGTSGTDTQYF
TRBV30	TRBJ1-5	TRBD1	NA	TGTGCCTGGTCCCAAGGACAGGTTAACCAGCCCCAGCATTTT	CAWSQGQVNQPQHF
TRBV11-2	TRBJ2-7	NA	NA	TGTGCCAGCAGCTTAGATTTTCGCGGGGCCTCCTACGAGCAGTACTTC	CASSLDFRGASYEQYF
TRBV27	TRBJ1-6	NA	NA	TGTGCCAGCAGTCCGTTGACAGCCAGCTCCTATAATTCACCCCTCCACTTT	CASSPLTASSYNSPLHF
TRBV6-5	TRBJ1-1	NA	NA	TGTGCCAGCAGCCTGACAGCCAACACTGAAGCTTTCTTT	CASSLTANTEAFF
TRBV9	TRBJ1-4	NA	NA	TGTGCCAGCAGCCCAGGGGAATCAGCTAATGAAAAACTGTTTTTT	CASSPGESANEKLFF
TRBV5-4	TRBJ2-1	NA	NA	TGTGCCAGCAGCTTGGTCGGGGGGCCAAATGAGCAGTTCTTC	CASSLVGGPNEQFF
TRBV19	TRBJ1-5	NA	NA	TGTGCCAGTAGTTTTGCCCCTGGTCAGCCCCAGCATTTT	CASSFAPGQPQHF
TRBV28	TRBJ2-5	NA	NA	TGTGCCAGCAGTTTATTCCTGGGTAAAGAGACCCAGTACTTC	CASSLFLGKETQYF
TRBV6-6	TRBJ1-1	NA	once	TGTGCCAGCAGCCCATTTTATACGGGCTTGAACACTGAAGCTTTCTTT	CASSPFYTGLNTEAFF
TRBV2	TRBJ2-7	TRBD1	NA	TGTGCCAGCAACCCAGGACAGGGTAGCGAGCAGTACTTC	CASNPGQGSEQYF
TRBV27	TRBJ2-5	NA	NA	TGTGCCAGCAGTTTCGTCGGGGATGTGGAGACCCAGTACTTC	CASSFVGDVETQYF
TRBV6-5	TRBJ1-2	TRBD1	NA	TGTGCCAGCCTCATTCCGGGACAGGGAACCTATGGCTACACCTTC	CASLIPGQGTYGYTF
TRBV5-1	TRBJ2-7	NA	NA	TGCGCCAGCAGCTTGCTCGGGGAGCAGTACTTC	CASSLLGEQYF
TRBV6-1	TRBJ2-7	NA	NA	TGTGCCAGCAGTGAAGCAGGGGCCCACGAGCAGTACTTC	CASSEAGAHEQYF
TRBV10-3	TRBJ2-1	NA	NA	TGTGCCATCACCAGTGGACTGCCGATGGAGCAGTTCTTC	CAITSGLPMEQFF
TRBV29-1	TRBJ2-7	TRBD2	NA	TGCAGCGTCCCACTCGGGGGAGGGGAGTACTTC	CSVPLGGGEYF
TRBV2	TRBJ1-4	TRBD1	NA	TGTGCCAGCAGTTACGGACAGGGGAACGAAAAACTGTTTTTT	CASSYGQGNEKLFF
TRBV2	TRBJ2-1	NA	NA	TGTGCCAGCAGTGACACCGACTCGCGCGTTTACAATGAGCAGTTCTTC	CASSDTDSRVYNEQFF
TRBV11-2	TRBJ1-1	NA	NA	TGTGCCAGCAGCTTCGCCGAAATGAACACTGAAGCTTTCTTT	CASSFAEMNTEAFF
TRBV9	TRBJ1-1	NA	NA	TGTGCCAGCAGCGTTCACCTAGACGTTGGTGAAGCTTTCTTT	CASSVHLDVGEAFF
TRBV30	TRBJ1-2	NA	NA	TGTGCCTCAGACGGCTTGGGGCAGGTTGGTGGCTACACCTTC	CASDGLGQVGGYTF
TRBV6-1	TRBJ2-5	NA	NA	TGTGCCAGCAGTCTTAGTGGCGAGACCCAGTACTTC	CASSLSGETQYF
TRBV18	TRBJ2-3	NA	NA	TGTGCCAGCTCACCGGGGTCAGATACGCAGTATTTT	CASSPGSDTQYF
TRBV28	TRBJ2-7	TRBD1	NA	TGTGCCAGCAGCTTGACAGGGGGATACGAGCAGTACTTC	CASSLTGGYEQYF
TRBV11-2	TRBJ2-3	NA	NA	TGTGCCAGCAGCTTCGAGGGTCTCTCGGAGTTAGATACGCAGTATTTT	CASSFEGLSELDTQYF
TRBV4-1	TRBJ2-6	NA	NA	TGCGCCAGCAGCCAAGAAGGGCCGGCTACCTCTGGGGCCAACGTCCTGACTTTC	CASSQEGPATSGANVLTF
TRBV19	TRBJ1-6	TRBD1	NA	TGTGCCAGTAGTTCCGGACAGGGCAGAAATTCACCCCTCCACTTT	CASSSGQGRNSPLHF
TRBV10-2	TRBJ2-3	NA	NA	TGCGCCAGCAGATTAGCCGGAGATACGCAGTATTTT	CASRLAGDTQYF
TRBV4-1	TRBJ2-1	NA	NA	TGCGCCAGCAGCCCCTTAACAGGAGGCAATGAGCAGTTCTTC	CASSPLTGGNEQFF
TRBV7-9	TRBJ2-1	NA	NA	TGTGCCAGCAGCTTAGGGGCAGTCAATAAGGATGAGCAGTTCTTC	CASSLGAVNKDEQFF
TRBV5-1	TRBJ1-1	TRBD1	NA	TGCGCCAGCAGCTTATCAGGGGGGAGCACTGAAGCTTTCTTT	CASSLSGGSTEAFF
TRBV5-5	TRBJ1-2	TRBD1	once	TGTGCCAGCAGCCCCGGGAGGGGGGACAGAGCTTTTTATGGCTACACCTTC	CASSPGRGDRAFYGYTF
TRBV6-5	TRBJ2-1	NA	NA	TGTGCCAGCAACGCCGCCCGCGTCAATGAGCAGTTCTTC	CASNAARVNEQFF